This T cell receptor beta chain was recovered during a study of T cell repertoires in cytomegalovirus infection. Study at large: Carrying CMV and the relevant HLA type showed in public TCR beta signatures.

Germline-derived CDR1 and CDR2 are DFQATT and SNEGSKA (reference sequence). Trimming cost V 5 bases and J 11 bases, with 14 bases left between them. The CDR3 loop spans 11 amino acids. TCRdb called the reads again in MiXCR, with one record for every CDR3 protein. The repertoire includes more than 400,000 distinct CDR3 sequences, more than 20% of them detected once, and over 10% sits in the top ten. The study, taken as a whole, reports: There were carriers of CMV plus the relevant HLA, and cumulative public TCR beta family frequency identified them. What dominated the ex vivo response were HLA-C-restricted CMV-specific TCR beta clonotypes.

Regarding this clonotype: The antigen remains undetermined.

This TCR came from a human donor in good health (CMV status not recorded). Some clones in this sample may be carry-over from other donors' samples. The chain links TRBV20-1 to TRBJ2-3; D remains unclear. Sequencing was performed on PBMCs. The CDR3 bases are TGCAGTGCTCCCCTACATTACGGGCAGTATTTT. Amino acids: CSAPLHYGQYF.